These T cell receptor beta chains were read from a single sample in a study of blood T cell repertoires in COVID-19. Profiled with immunoSEQ multiplex PCR; TCRdb holds only in-frame clones, not every one. The sample lists approximately 400,000 clones, around 88% seen once, with over 10% in the top ten. Sequenced sample: peripheral blood. The receptors stem from a woman aged 45-60 years with COVID-19, enrolled during active disease. CDR3s include the opening cysteine and the closing phenylalanine or tryptophan. A D gene is named only where the DNA matches it firmly. The size entry is marked missing in some rows and otherwise reads once, few, many or a size class.

>.|.|TRBJ2-7|TRBV19
TGTGCCAGTGGTTCTCCCACAGGGGGGGCAGAGCAGTACTTC
CASGSPTGGAEQYF
>.|.|TRBJ1-1|TRBV3-1/TRBV3-2
TGTGCCAGCAGCGTCCCAGGGTTCGCTGAAGCTTTCTTT
CASSVPGFAEAFF
>.|.|TRBJ1-4|TRBV18
TGTGCCAGCTCACCACGGGGACACACCGAGGGGGAAAAACTGTTTTTT
CASSPRGHTEGEKLFF
>.|.|TRBJ1-4|TRBV5-1
TGCGCCAGCAGCCCTGGCGGAGGGAGGGAAAAACTGTTTTTT
CASSPGGGREKLFF
>TRBD1|.|TRBJ2-5|TRBV27
TGTGCCAGCAGTTTCGGACAGGGGCGAGAGACCCAGTACTTC
CASSFGQGRETQYF
>TRBD1|.|TRBJ1-2|TRBV30
TGTGCCTGGAGTTCTTCCGGGACAGGAGGCTACACCTTC
CAWSSSGTGGYTF
>.|.|TRBJ1-2|TRBV21-1
TGTGCCAGCGGCCCATGGGACCGACAGGTTAGTTATGGGAACTATGGCTACACCTTC
CASGPWDRQVSYGNYGYTF
>TRBD2|once|TRBJ2-6|TRBV3-1/TRBV3-2
TGTGCCAGCAGCCACCGACGGGACTATAACTCTGGGGCCAACGTCCTGACTTTC
CASSHRRDYNSGANVLTF
>.|.|TRBJ2-5|TRBV5-1
TGCGCCAGCAGCTGGCAGGGATCGGGAGAGACCCAGTACTTC
CASSWQGSGETQYF
>.|.|TRBJ1-2|TRBV6-5
TGTGCCAGCAGCGCGACAGGAGATAACTATGGCTACACCTTC
CASSATGDNYGYTF
>.|.|TRBJ1-1|TRBV10-1
TGCGCCAGCAGCCCGCGGTGGGAGGGCACTGAAGCTTTCTTT
CASSPRWEGTEAFF
>TRBD2|once|TRBJ2-3|TRBV18
TGTGCCAGCTCACCTAATCCCCCCCGGGCGGGGGGTACAGATACGCAGTATTTT
CASSPNPPRAGGTDTQYF
>.|.|TRBJ2-2|TRBV3-1/TRBV3-2
TGTGCCAGCAGCGCTTATTCGGCCGGGGAGCTGTTTTTT
CASSAYSAGELFF
>.|once|TRBJ2-7|TRBV12-3/TRBV12-4
TGTGCCAGCAGTTCAGGGGCCGAGCAGTACTTC
CASSSGAEQYF
>TRBD1|.|TRBJ1-2|TRBV12-3/TRBV12-4
TGTGCCAGCACCGTTCTCGGGACAGAAGGCTACACCTTC
CASTVLGTEGYTF